The clone carrying this T cell receptor beta chain showed up just once. Here immunoSEQ multiplex PCR was the method, and the copy in TCRdb shows in-frame clones only, minus some. The sample has about 97,000 clones, roughly 81% seen once. The record originates from a study of blood T cell repertoires in COVID-19. This CDR3 has 15 amino acids. With 0 bases removed from V and 4 bases from J, the gap between germline ends came to 12 bases. Germline CDR1 reads GTSNPN; CDR2 reads SVGIG (reference sequence). The chain links TRBV30 to TRBJ2-2; D uncertain. This sequence was found in a man aged 35-49 years with active or convalescent COVID-19. Sequencing was performed on peripheral blood. In nucleotides, the CDR3 is TGTGCCTGGAGTGTAGCGAGGCGCCCCACCGGGGAGCTGTTTTTT. It is translated as CAWSVARRPTGELFF.